The 23 T cell receptor beta chains given below trace back to one sample, sequenced in a study of blood T cell repertoires in COVID-19. Produced via immunoSEQ multiplex PCR; TCRdb's table is partial and in-frame only. The table includes 200,000 to 250,000 clones, approximately 86% detected once. Sequencing was performed on PBMCs or T cells enriched from blood (not recorded which). These TCRs come from a man between 18 and 29 years old with acute COVID-19.

The V and J genes are TRBV6-5 and TRBJ2-7, with D perhaps TRBD1 (6 bases). Germline CDR1 is MNHEY and CDR2 is SVGAGI. V lost 0 bases and J lost 3, with 12 bases in between. CDR3 size: 15 residues. DNA of the CDR3: TGTGCCAGCAGTTACTCGGCAGGGGCATACTACGAGCAGTACTTC. Its protein is CASSYSAGAYYEQYF.

The chain combines TRBV4-1 with TRBJ2-2; D is perhaps TRBD2 (6 bases). CDR1 MGHRA and CDR2 YSYEKL come from the germline V gene. This CDR3 is built from 16 residues. V lost 1 base to trimming and J lost 3 bases, with 12 bases between them. The DNA for the CDR3 is TGCGCCAGCAGCCAAGTGTTAGCGGCTTACACCGGGGAGCTGTTTTTT. Its translation is CASSQVLAAYTGELFF.

This clone was recorded once. This chain links TRBV11-3 with TRBJ2-1; D is perhaps TRBD2 (5 bases). The CDR3 covers 13 residues. Germline assignment: CDR1 SGHNT and CDR2 YENEEA. V lost 3 bases, J lost 7 bases, and 10 bases lay in between. CDR3 loop: CASSFLPGNEQFF. The CDR3 region has the DNA TGTGCCAGCAGCTTCCTTCCGGGGAATGAGCAGTTCTTC.

The CDR3 DNA reads as TGTGCCAGCAGCTCCTTGGGAGGCAGAGAGCAGTACTTC. This translates into CASSSLGGREQYF. V and J are TRBV14 and TRBJ2-7; TRBD2 is a possible D gene (6 bases). Germline V CDR1 and CDR2: SGHDN, FVKESK. CDR3 length: 13 amino acids. The germline V and J ends were trimmed by 5 bases and 7 bases, with 15 bases remaining between them.

The chain combines TRBV15 with TRBJ2-3; the match to TRBD2 covers 13 bases. V lost 5 bases to trimming and J lost 6 bases; unmatched junction nucleotides: 8. The length of the CDR3 is 16 residues. CDR1 is LNHNV, CDR2 YYDKDF, per germline (reference sequence). The CDR3 sequence: CATSGSGLAGADTQYF. In nucleotides, the CDR3 is TGTGCCACCAGCGGATCTGGACTAGCGGGAGCGGATACGCAGTATTTT.

The rearrangement joins TRBV5-4 to TRBJ1-2; TRBD1 matches at 9 bases. V lost 3 bases and J lost 8; bases outside the gene matches: 14. This CDR3 comprises 16 residues. Germline V gene sequence: CDR1 SGHNT, CDR2 YYREEE (reference sequence). The CDR3 protein is CASSSGGTGSLSGYTF. CDR3 coding DNA: TGTGCCAGCAGCTCCGGAGGGACAGGGTCTTTATCCGGCTACACCTTC.

This chain links TRBV5-4 with TRBJ2-3; perhaps TRBD2 as D (6 bases). V dropped 4 bases and J dropped 8 bases, with 17 bases sitting between them. This CDR3 has 14 amino acids. Germline V gene sequence: CDR1 SGHNT, CDR2 YYREEE (reference sequence). The CDR3 coding sequence is TGTGCCAGCAGCCAATGGGACTCCCTCGGTACGCAGTATTTT. Its protein product is CASSQWDSLGTQYF.

The rearrangement uses TRBV5-1 and TRBJ1-3; the D is unclear. CDR3 length equals 15 residues. Germline V gene sequence: CDR1 SGHRS, CDR2 YFSETQ. The V end lost 6 bases, the J end lost 0 bases, and 13 bases lay between the germline ends. CDR3 amino acids: CASKKNGNSGNTIYF. CDR3 sequence (DNA): TGCGCCAGCAAAAAAAACGGGAACTCTGGAAACACCATATATTTT.

The chain joins TRBV21-1 to TRBJ1-5. TRBV21-1 is described as a pseudogene. The CDR3 contains 15 residues. For the CDR3, the DNA is TGTGCCAGCAGCAGGAGGCACCTTAACGATCAGCCCCAGCATTTT. This translates into CASSRRHLNDQPQHF.

The CDR3 spells CSVRLLTSPFRDAQYF. The CDR3 nucleotides read TGCAGCGTCCGCTTACTGACTAGCCCCTTCCGGGATGCCCAGTACTTC. J is TRBJ2-5 and V is TRBV29-1, with TRBD2 matching over 7 bases. Germline V gives CDR1 SQVTM, CDR2 ANQGSEA. The CDR3 sequence is 16 residues long. Unmatched junction bases numbered 22, after V lost 6 bases and J lost 9 bases.

This clone occurred once. The J gene is TRBJ2-7, the V gene TRBV19; 9 nucleotides line up with TRBD1. The trim removed 6 bases at V and 4 bases at J, leaving 4 bases unmatched. CDR1 is LNHDA, CDR2 SQIVND, per germline (reference sequence). The CDR3 has 13 residues. This CDR3 is CASRQGASYEQYF. For the CDR3, the DNA is TGTGCCAGTAGACAGGGGGCGAGTTACGAGCAGTACTTC.

This chain connects TRBV5-5 to TRBJ1-5; D gene ambiguous. Trimming took 1 base from V and 7 from J, leaving 12 bases between them. Germline V gene sequence: CDR1 SGHKS, CDR2 YYEKEE (reference sequence). There are 14 residues in the CDR3. This CDR3 reads CASSLFAASQPQHF. CDR3 DNA: TGTGCCAGCAGCTTGTTCGCGGCGAGCCAGCCCCAGCATTTT. Full variable domain (missing parts from reference TRBV5-5 and TRBJ1-5): DAGVTQSPTHLIKTRGQQVTLRCSPISGHKSVSWYQQVLGQGPQFIFQYYEKEERGRGNFPDRFSARQFPNYSSELNVNALLLGDSALYLCASSLFAASQPQHFGDGTRLSIL.

The J gene is TRBJ1-1, the V gene TRBV16; 8 nucleotides match TRBD1. This CDR3 is built from 15 residues. V lost 2 bases to trimming and J lost 6 bases; unmatched junction nucleotides: 8. CDR1 and CDR2 from the germline V gene are KGHSY and FQNENV. The CDR3 DNA follows: TGTGCCAGCAGCCAACGTCAGGGGGCTGGGGCTGAAGCTTTCTTT. Protein sequence: CASSQRQGAGAEAFF.

The rearrangement links TRBV29-1 to TRBJ2-7, with TRBD1 as a possible D gene (5 bases). This CDR3 is built from 15 residues. CDR1 and CDR2 (germline): SQVTM, ANQGSEA. V lost 6 bases and J 0 bases, leaving 18 bases between the germline ends. Here the CDR3 reads CSVAIGQGLSYEQYF. The DNA of the CDR3 is TGCAGCGTCGCGATCGGCCAGGGTCTCTCCTACGAGCAGTACTTC.

This chain uses TRBV20-1 with TRBJ2-4, with no clear D. The V and J ends lost 0 bases and 8 bases respectively, with 5 bases between them. This CDR3 comprises 11 residues. Germline values: CDR1 DFQATT, CDR2 SNEGSKA (reference sequence). The CDR3 region is CSARDLHIQYF. The CDR3 DNA sequence: TGCAGTGCTAGAGATCTACACATTCAGTACTTC.

The J gene is TRBJ2-3, the V gene TRBV5-3, with TRBD2 identical over 11 bases. TRBV5-3 counts as an open reading frame of uncertain function. This CDR3 has 19 amino acids. V lost 4 bases to trimming and J lost 0 bases; unmatched junction nucleotides: 13. This CDR3 reads CARSPLTSGSILSTDTQYF. CDR3 coding DNA: TGTGCCAGAAGCCCCCTTACTAGCGGGAGTATTCTCAGCACAGATACGCAGTATTTT.

V and J are TRBV28 and TRBJ1-4; D gene ambiguous. The CDR3 sequence is 13 residues long. Trimming took 8 bases from V and 0 from J, leaving 7 bases between them. From germline, CDR1 is MDHEN and CDR2 SYDVKM. Here the CDR3 DNA reads TGTGCCAGCCGGGTTGCAACTAATGAAAAACTGTTTTTT. This gives the protein CASRVATNEKLFF.

This chain connects TRBV9 to TRBJ2-1; 8 bases match TRBD2. The germline V gene has CDR1 SGDLS and CDR2 YYNGEE. This CDR3 contains 15 residues. Trimming took 0 bases from V and 3 from J; bases not matched to a gene: 2. The CDR3 loop reads CASSVAGTSYNEQFF. In DNA form, the CDR3 reads TGTGCCAGCAGCGTAGCAGGGACTAGCTACAATGAGCAGTTCTTC.

This clone turned up a few times. This sequence joins TRBV28 and TRBJ2-7; 8 bases are a match to TRBD1. Germline CDR1 MDHEN, CDR2 SYDVKM. This CDR3 comprises 15 residues. After removal of 2 bases from V and 2 bases from J, the junction contained 5 bases not matched to a gene. The CDR3 nucleotides read TGTGCCAGCAGTTTAAGGGGACAGGTACCCTACGAGCAGTACTTC. Amino acids: CASSLRGQVPYEQYF.

This chain joins TRBV30 and TRBJ1-2; possible D gene TRBD1, 5 bases. Germline V CDR1 and CDR2: GTSNPN, SVGIG (reference sequence). This CDR3 is 13 amino acids long. V was cut by 0 bases and J by 5 bases, with 10 bases left in between. In nucleotides, the CDR3 is TGTGCCTGGAGTGTAAAGGGGACTTATGGCTACACCTTC. This gives the protein CAWSVKGTYGYTF.

This chain joins TRBV2 and TRBJ2-3; tentatively, D is TRBD1 (5 bases). The V gene's germline CDR1 is SNHLY and CDR2 FYNNEI. V was clipped by 5 bases and J by 6 bases, with 12 bases between them. The CDR3 is made up of 13 amino acids. CDR3 DNA: TGTGCCAGCAGTCGACAGCCTAGGGATACGCAGTATTTT. This sequence encodes CASSRQPRDTQYF.

The chain carries TRBV23-1 and TRBJ2-7; the D gene is possibly TRBD2 (5 bases). TRBV23-1 is an open reading frame, and its role is uncertain. The germline V and J ends were trimmed by 0 bases and 6 bases, with 24 bases remaining between them. The CDR3 extends over 18 amino acids. This CDR3 reads CASSQSRDRAVPQIEQYF. CDR3 coding DNA: TGCGCCAGCAGTCAATCGAGGGATAGAGCAGTACCTCAAATCGAGCAGTACTTC.

This rearrangement joins TRBV5-5 to TRBJ2-1; TRBD2 matches 8 bases. The germline gives CDR1 SGHKS, CDR2 YYEKEE (reference sequence). V dropped 2 bases and J dropped 9; count of bases not matched to a gene: 7. CDR3 size: 14 residues. CDR3 bases: TGTGCCAGCAGCTTAAGGGGACTAGTTTTTGAGCAGTTCTTC. Translation: CASSLRGLVFEQFF.